The clone carrying this T cell receptor (beta chain) was seen ten or more times. The sample comes from a study of tumor-infiltrating lymphocytes in oesophageal squamous cell carcinoma. Unmatched junction bases numbered 20, after V lost 2 bases and J lost 7 bases. The CDR3 totals 18 residues. Germline V gene lookup returns CDR1 MNHNY and CDR2 SVGAGI (reference sequence). TCRdb recomputed calls from the PCR reads with MiXCR, one row per CDR3 protein. The sample carries about 20,000 distinct CDR3 sequences, around 43% recorded once. The chain links TRBV6-6 to TRBJ2-7; 7 bases are a match to TRBD2. This receptor was obtained from a male donor with esophageal squamous cell carcinoma. The sample was blood. CDR3 sequence (DNA): TGTGCCAGCAGTTACCCCAGAGGGGTGAGCGGGGAGGGTTCTGAGCAGTACTTC. This translates into CASSYPRGVSGEGSEQYF.